A single sample gave rise to the 30 T cell receptor beta chains below, sequenced in a study of T cell responses to AZD1222 COVID-19 vaccine. The assay was immunoSEQ multiplex PCR, and TCRdb's table has in-frame clones only and misses some. The table records about 110,000 clones, about 94% of them present only once. Specimen: peripheral blood, collected on day 0 of AZD1222 vaccination. The source is an adult in good health.

A single count supports this clone. The chain joins TRBV28 to TRBJ2-1, with D perhaps TRBD1 or TRBD2 (6 bases each). Deletions cut 3 bases from V and 0 bases from J, with 9 bases between. This CDR3 has 15 amino acids. Germline V gene data show CDR1 as MDHEN and CDR2 as SYDVKM. As DNA, the CDR3 is TGTGCCAGCAGTTTGCGGGACACCTCCTACAATGAGCAGTTCTTC. This codes for CASSLRDTSYNEQFF. The complete variable domain, with remaining parts taken from reference TRBV28 and TRBJ2-1, reads DVKVTQSSRYLVKRTGEKVFLECVQDMDHENMFWYRQDPGLGLRLIYFSYDVKMKEKGDIPEGYSVSREKKERFSLILESASTNQTSMYLCASSLRDTSYNEQFFGPGTRLTVL.

This clone was counted once. The chain is built from TRBV10-3 and TRBJ1-1; D unclear. CDR1 and CDR2 (germline): ENHRY, SYGVKD. The V end was cut by 3 bases, the J end by 6 bases, with 11 bases between. CDR3 length equals 13 residues. This CDR3 is CAISDSSPSEAFF. CDR3 DNA: TGTGCCATCAGTGACAGCTCGCCCTCTGAAGCTTTCTTT.

The rearrangement links TRBV5-6 to TRBJ1-1, with 8 bases fitting TRBD1. The CDR3 consists of 15 residues. CDR1 is SGHDT and CDR2 is YYEEEE in the germline V gene. J lost 5 bases, V lost 4 bases, and 10 bases had no gene match. The CDR3 here is CASSTRQGLGTEAFF. DNA for the CDR3: TGTGCCAGCAGCACGAGACAGGGGTTAGGGACTGAAGCTTTCTTT.

V and J are TRBV3-1 (or the pseudogene TRBV3-2) and TRBJ1-2; no firm D call. The germline V and J ends were trimmed by 7 bases and 3 bases, with 18 bases remaining between them. CDR3 length: 15 amino acids. Germline CDR1 reads LGHDT; CDR2 reads YNNKEL (reference sequence). The chain's CDR3 is CASMQGRVGHYGYTF. CDR3 in DNA: TGTGCCAGCATGCAAGGGCGGGTCGGTCACTATGGCTACACCTTC.

The V gene is TRBV7-3, the J gene TRBJ2-2; D is unclear. CDR3 length equals 14 residues. The germline V gene has CDR1 SGHTA and CDR2 FQGTGA. Trimming pared 2 bases from V and 5 bases from J, leaving 9 bases between. The CDR3 DNA follows: TGTGCCAGCAGCTTACGCGGAGAGACCGGGGAGCTGTTTTTT. Its translation is CASSLRGETGELFF.

The chain links TRBV6-5 to TRBJ1-6, with D tentatively TRBD1 (5 bases). The CDR3 loop spans 14 amino acids. Germline CDR1 MNHEY, CDR2 SVGAGI. V was pared by 7 bases and J by 9 bases, with 16 bases between. CDR3 DNA sequence: TGTGCCAGCAAGAATTCCCAGGGCGGTTCACCCCTCCACTTT. Protein sequence: CASKNSQGGSPLHF.

This rearrangement joins TRBV11-3 to TRBJ1-6; 7 bases align to TRBD1. V trimming: 4 bases; J trimming: 5 bases; junction bases outside the gene matches: 8. CDR3 length equals 16 residues. From germline, CDR1 is SGHNT and CDR2 YENEEA. The chain's CDR3 is CASSWLGTENNSPLHF. As DNA, the CDR3 is TGTGCCAGCAGCTGGCTAGGGACAGAGAATAATTCACCCCTCCACTTT.

The chain recombines TRBV28 with TRBJ1-4, with D possibly matching TRBD1 (5 bases). With 6 bases removed from V and 3 bases from J, the gap between germline ends came to 11 bases. Germline V gives CDR1 MDHEN, CDR2 SYDVKM. The CDR3 consists of 14 residues. The CDR3 is CASRPKGPNEKLFF. In DNA form, the CDR3 reads TGTGCCAGCAGACCAAAGGGGCCTAATGAAAAACTGTTTTTT.

V usage is TRBV9 and J usage is TRBJ2-1, with a weak D call TRBD1 (5 bases). The CDR3 spans 15 residues. In germline, CDR1 is SGDLS, CDR2 YYNGEE. Trimming pared 4 bases from V and 5 bases from J, leaving 16 bases between. This CDR3 reads CASSPLRTPNNEQFF. CDR3 in DNA: TGTGCCAGCAGCCCTCTTCGGACACCCAACAATGAGCAGTTCTTC.

V gene TRBV19 combines with J gene TRBJ2-5, with D maybe TRBD2 (6 bases). Trimming took off 3 bases at V and 5 bases at J, with 16 bases between the two ends. Looked up from germline, CDR1 is LNHDA and CDR2 is SQIVND (reference sequence). The CDR3 is made up of 15 amino acids. This CDR3 is CASSISSGTEETQYF. In nucleotides, the CDR3 is TGTGCCAGTAGTATTAGTAGTGGGACTGAGGAGACCCAGTACTTC. Using reference TRBV19 and TRBJ2-5 for the parts outside the CDR3, the full variable domain is DGGITQSPKYLFRKEGQNVTLSCEQNLNHDAMYWYRQDPGQGLRLIYYSQIVNDFQKGDIAEGYSVSREKKESFPLTVTSAQKNPTAFYLCASSISSGTEETQYFGPGTRLLVL.

The table lists this clone with a count of one. CDR3 coding DNA: TGCGCCAGCAGCTTGGCGGGCTCCGCCGCGGGTGGCTACACCTTC. The encoded protein is CASSLAGSAAGGYTF. The chain uses TRBV5-1 and TRBJ1-2, with D hard to call. V shed 0 bases and J shed 7 bases, with 16 bases lying between them. Germline CDR1 and CDR2: SGHRS and YFSETQ. This CDR3 spans 15 amino acids.

The rearrangement links TRBV4-1 to TRBJ1-1; maybe TRBD1 (6 bases). Germline CDR1 MGHRA, CDR2 YSYEKL. The CDR3 extends over 15 amino acids. V was trimmed by 4 bases and J by 2 bases, leaving 14 bases between them. CDR3 DNA: TGCGCCAGCAGCCCCGGGGGACAAACTAACACTGAAGCTTTCTTT. Its protein product is CASSPGGQTNTEAFF.

The rearrangement joins TRBV3-1 (or the pseudogene TRBV3-2) to TRBJ1-2; 10 bases match TRBD1. The germline V gene has CDR1 LGHDT and CDR2 YNNKEL (reference sequence). The CDR3 runs 14 residues. J was trimmed by 7 bases and V by 4 bases; bases with no gene match: 6. CDR3: CASSPGQGVGGYTF. The DNA for the CDR3 is TGTGCCAGCAGCCCAGGACAGGGGGTTGGTGGCTACACCTTC.

The rearrangement joins TRBV19 to TRBJ2-1; 7 bases agree with TRBD1. The germline gives CDR1 LNHDA, CDR2 SQIVND (reference sequence). Trimming removed 9 bases from V and 7 bases from J; junction bases left unmatched: 3. This CDR3 is 11 amino acids long. The CDR3 loop is CASSTGNEQFF. The CDR3 coding sequence is TGTGCCAGCTCGACAGGGAATGAGCAGTTCTTC.

The chain uses TRBV5-1 and TRBJ2-7, with D possibly being TRBD1 or TRBD2 (5 bases each). V lost 4 bases and J lost 0, with 17 bases in between. This CDR3 has 16 amino acids. Germline CDR1 reads SGHRS; CDR2 reads YFSETQ. The CDR3 sequence is CASSRSGTGYSYEQYF. The CDR3 DNA reads TGCGCCAGCAGCCGATCAGGGACGGGATACTCCTACGAGCAGTACTTC.

Remarks on this clone: The CDR3 ends on some other residue instead of the conserved phenylalanine or tryptophan, so this is likely a read error. No DNA is shown, since the ends of the CDR3 on it are uncertain; the CDR3 is the one TCRdb lists. The chain joins TRBV28 to TRBJ1-1; the table's D gene call, TRBD1, was not cross checked with the DNA. Germline-derived CDR1 and CDR2 are MDHEN and SYDVKM. Including both end residues, the CDR3 is 13 amino acids long. CDR3 sequence: CASSLGRRGGPPL.

The rearrangement links TRBV5-1 to TRBJ1-2; 9 bases fit TRBD1. The length of the CDR3 is 15 residues. The germline gives CDR1 SGHRS, CDR2 YFSETQ. V shed 4 bases and J 4 bases; nucleotides not matched to a gene: 8. CDR3 in DNA: TGCGCCAGCAGCCCGGGGGGACAGGGATTCTATGGCTACACCTTC. This translates into CASSPGGQGFYGYTF.

The chain combines TRBV10-1 with TRBJ2-7; unclear D gene. Deletions cut 4 bases from V and 3 bases from J, with 13 bases between. CDR1 and CDR2 from the germline V gene are WNHNN and SYGVQD (reference sequence). CDR3 length: 14 residues. The CDR3 loop reads CASSGEESRYEQYF. The DNA of the CDR3 is TGCGCCAGCAGTGGTGAGGAATCCCGCTACGAGCAGTACTTC.

The chain employs TRBV19 and TRBJ2-1; 9 bases fit TRBD1. Germline lookup yields CDR1 LNHDA and CDR2 SQIVND (reference sequence). The CDR3 consists of 14 residues. Germline trimming cut 5 bases from V and 8 bases from J; bases unmatched to any gene: 7. Here the CDR3 reads CASSEQGAGDEQFF. CDR3 sequence (DNA): TGTGCCAGTAGTGAACAGGGGGCAGGTGATGAGCAGTTCTTC.

The chain links TRBV16 to TRBJ1-5; tentative D call: TRBD1 (5 bases). Per the germline V gene, CDR1 is KGHSY and CDR2 is FQNENV. The CDR3 runs to 15 residues. The V and J ends lost 4 bases and 3 bases respectively, with 13 bases between them. CDR3 DNA sequence: TGTGCCAGCAGCCGCGCCGGGGCAACCAATCAGCCCCAGCATTTT. It yields the protein CASSRAGATNQPQHF.

V gene TRBV12-5 combines with J gene TRBJ2-1; no clear D gene. The CDR3 covers 14 residues. Trimming removed 6 bases at V and 0 bases at J, with 9 bases between. Germline lookup yields CDR1 LGHNT and CDR2 FRNRAP. CDR3 protein: CASGVGSSYNEQFF. The CDR3 bases are TGTGCTAGTGGAGTAGGCAGCTCCTACAATGAGCAGTTCTTC.

The genes are TRBV10-3 and TRBJ1-2, with 12 bases aligning to TRBD1. CDR3 length equals 17 residues. The V gene's germline CDR1 is ENHRY and CDR2 SYGVKD. Trimming at V came to 10 bases and at J to 5 bases, leaving 17 bases not matched to a gene. In nucleotides, the CDR3 is TGTGCCACGAGGGCGGGACAGGGGGCTCTCAGCGCGTATGGCTACACCTTC. Translated: CATRAGQGALSAYGYTF.

The chain joins TRBV18 to TRBJ2-6; 9 nucleotides match TRBD1. Trimming cost V 6 bases and J 2 bases; bases outside gene matches: 11. The CDR3 runs to 18 residues. Germline V gives CDR1 KGHSH, CDR2 LQKENI. The CDR3 DNA sequence: TGTGCCAGCTCGCCCCTATTCGACAGGGGGACTGGGGCCAACGTCCTGACTTTC. Encoded protein: CASSPLFDRGTGANVLTF.

The rearrangement links TRBV27 to TRBJ2-7; D call uncertain. Germline loops: CDR1 MNHEY, CDR2 SMNVEV (reference sequence). The CDR3 extends over 15 amino acids. Trimming removed 4 bases at V and 2 bases at J, with 15 bases between. The CDR3 is CASSSPIRATYEQYF. As DNA, the CDR3 is TGTGCCAGCAGTTCCCCGATAAGGGCCACCTACGAGCAGTACTTC.

The V gene is TRBV27, the J gene TRBJ1-4, with D hard to call. The V end was cut by 10 bases, the J end by 0 bases, with 15 bases between. Per germline, CDR1 MNHEY and CDR2 SMNVEV (reference sequence). The CDR3 loop spans 15 amino acids. This CDR3 reads CATRARFATNEKLFF. DNA for the CDR3: TGTGCCACCCGGGCGAGGTTCGCAACTAATGAAAAACTGTTTTTT. Full variable domain (rest looked up from reference TRBV27 and TRBJ1-4): EAQVTQNPRYLITVTGKKLTVTCSQNMNHEYMSWYRQDPGLGLRQIYYSMNVEVTDKGDVPEGYKVSRKEKRNFPLILESPSPNQTSLYFCATRARFATNEKLFFGSGTQLSVL.

This chain connects TRBV6-1 to TRBJ1-5; D is unclear. CDR3 length: 14 amino acids. Looked up from germline, CDR1 is MNHNS and CDR2 is SASEGT. The V end was cut by 2 bases, the J end by 3 bases, with 8 bases between. The CDR3 region is CASSESIYNQPQHF. The CDR3 nucleotides are TGTGCCAGCAGTGAAAGTATCTACAATCAGCCCCAGCATTTT.

The rearrangement links TRBV7-9 to TRBJ1-5; D remains unclear. V gave up 9 bases and J gave up 4 bases, with 10 bases separating them. This CDR3 is built from 12 residues. Per the germline V gene, CDR1 is SEHNR and CDR2 is FQNEAQ (reference sequence). CDR3 region: CASQMDNQPQHF. The CDR3 nucleotides read TGTGCCAGTCAGATGGATAATCAGCCCCAGCATTTT.

The V call is TRBV13, the J call TRBJ1-2; D is perhaps TRBD1 (6 bases). This CDR3 spans 13 amino acids. Germline V gene lookup returns CDR1 PRHDT and CDR2 FYEKMQ (reference sequence). Trimming pared 4 bases from V and 6 bases from J, leaving 12 bases between. This CDR3 reads CASSSGAPHGYTF. The CDR3 region has the DNA TGTGCCAGCAGCTCAGGGGCTCCTCATGGCTACACCTTC.

The chain carries TRBV25-1 and TRBJ2-2; D possibly corresponds to TRBD1 (6 bases). This CDR3 is 15 amino acids long. Germline V gives CDR1 MGHDK, CDR2 SYGVNS. Between the trimmed V and J ends, which lost 5 bases and 1 base, there was a span of 11 bases. The CDR3 DNA is TGTGCCAGCAGTACGGGACACCTGAACACCGGGGAGCTGTTTTTT. Its protein is CASSTGHLNTGELFF.

J is TRBJ2-2 and V is TRBV7-9; D is undetermined. V was trimmed by 5 bases and J by 1 base, leaving 5 bases between them. Germline assignment: CDR1 SEHNR and CDR2 FQNEAQ (reference sequence). The CDR3 sequence is 13 residues long. CDR3 bases: TGTGCCAGCAGCCAACTGAACACCGGGGAGCTGTTTTTT. Translating it yields CASSQLNTGELFF.